The present T cell receptor (beta chain) was sequenced within a study of shared clonotypes between healthy human individuals. At the level of the study: CD4 naive cells filled three plates per donor, CD4 memory three, CD8 naive two and CD8 memory one.

CDR3 length: 14 residues. The germline V gene has CDR1 MNHEY and CDR2 SMNVEV (reference sequence). V was pared by 6 bases and J by 0 bases, with 11 bases between. Method: immunoSEQ multiplex PCR; TCRdb's copy keeps in-frame clones and lacks some. The sample holds fewer than 1 million clones; about 97% are singletons and the top ten take about 0.25%. In the naive CD8 group, cells lacked CD45RO and were positively selected for CCR7, so terminally differentiated effector memory CD45RA+ cells were left out. Every one of the donors was a Caucasian adult that lived in Nashville, Tennessee. Only a few counts were recorded for this clone.

This sequence was found in a man aged 25 to 40 in good health. The sequenced sample consisted of naive CD8+ T cells sorted from blood. This chain links TRBV27 with TRBJ1-1; D is possibly TRBD1 (6 bases). CDR3 loop: CASSPDSMNTEAFF. For the CDR3, the DNA is TGTGCCAGCAGCCCGGACAGTATGAACACTGAAGCTTTCTTT.